Below, 25 T cell receptor beta chains from the same sample are listed, as sequenced in a study of cytomegalovirus exposure and HLA in healthy donors. In the PCR, 60 Vbeta and 13 Jbeta primers were used. Sequencing was performed with immunoSEQ multiplex PCR; in TCRdb, only in-frame clones are kept and a portion is missing. This table has around 140,000 clones, approximately 82% appearing once. The sequencing sample was made of PBMCs. The receptors come from a woman aged 55-69 years in good health and CMV-seropositive.

The chain couples TRBV13 to TRBJ2-3; a possible D gene is TRBD2 (6 bases). Deletions cut 4 bases from V and 2 bases from J, with 19 bases between. The CDR3 spans 17 residues. Germline loops: CDR1 PRHDT, CDR2 FYEKMQ (reference sequence). The chain's CDR3 is CASSSPGSGRPTDTQYF. DNA for the CDR3: TGTGCCAGCAGCTCCCCGGGAAGCGGGCGCCCCACAGATACGCAGTATTTT.

The rearrangement joins TRBV27 to TRBJ2-5; TRBD2 might be the D (5 bases). The J call may be in error: the DNA end matches TRBJ2-7 better. This CDR3 is built from 14 residues. Germline V gene data show CDR1 as MNHEY and CDR2 as SMNVEV (reference sequence). The CDR3 sequence is CASSLTGKAYEQYF. CDR3 DNA sequence: TGTGCCAGCAGTTTAACCGGGAAGGCCTACGAGCAGTACTTC.

The chain uses TRBV7-9 and TRBJ1-2; D not resolved. This CDR3 region has 15 residues. The germline CDR1 and CDR2 sequences are SEHNR and FQNEAQ (reference sequence). Between the trimmed V and J ends, which lost 5 bases and 6 bases, there was a span of 19 bases. Here the CDR3 reads CASSPPGWEGDGYTF. In nucleotides, the CDR3 is TGTGCCAGCAGCCCCCCGGGTTGGGAGGGAGATGGCTACACCTTC.

The V gene is TRBV18, the J gene TRBJ2-6, with TRBD1 matching over 7 bases. CDR1 KGHSH and CDR2 LQKENI come from the germline V gene. Unmatched junction bases numbered 11, after V lost 6 bases and J lost 0 bases. The CDR3 covers 18 residues. The CDR3 bases are TGTGCCAGCTCCTCTACCGGAGGACAGGTCTCTGGGGCCAACGTCCTGACTTTC. Protein sequence: CASSSTGGQVSGANVLTF. The full variable domain, in which reference TRBV18 and TRBJ2-6 provide the parts outside the CDR3, is NAGVMQNPRHLVRRRGQEARLRCSPMKGHSHVYWYRQLPEEGLKFMVYLQKENIIDESGMPKERFSAEFPKEGPSILRIQQVVRGDSAAYFCASSSTGGQVSGANVLTFGAGSRLTVL.

This chain connects TRBV7-8 to TRBJ1-2; TRBD1 matches 7 bases. Unmatched junction bases numbered 5, after V lost 5 bases and J lost 2 bases. This CDR3 contains 14 residues. Germline assignment: CDR1 SGHVS and CDR2 FQNEAQ. In DNA form, the CDR3 reads TGTGCCAGCAGCCCGTCAGGGGGAAACTATGGCTACACCTTC. Residues: CASSPSGGNYGYTF.

This clone was seen once. This chain joins TRBV28 and TRBJ1-1; TRBD1 matches at 8 bases. CDR3 length: 12 residues. CDR1 and CDR2 (germline): MDHEN, SYDVKM. The CDR3 nucleotides are TGTGCTGGTCGGGACAGGAGGGGTGAAGCTTTCTTT. Translation: CAGRDRRGEAFF.

This chain uses TRBV7-2 with TRBJ2-2; unclear D gene. Germline V lookup: CDR1 SGHTA, CDR2 FQGNSA. The CDR3 totals 13 residues. V lost 5 bases and J lost 2, with 6 bases in between. The CDR3 region has the DNA TGTGCCAGCAGCACTACAAACACCGGGGAGCTGTTTTTT. Its protein product is CASSTTNTGELFF.

This rearrangement joins TRBV13 to TRBJ2-3; 10 bases are shared with TRBD2. Germline V gene data show CDR1 as PRHDT and CDR2 as FYEKMQ (reference sequence). V dropped 5 bases and J dropped 2; count of bases not matched to a gene: 7. The CDR3 spans 16 residues. CDR3 DNA sequence: TGTGCCAGCAGCCCGCTAGCGGGGGTAAACACAGATACGCAGTATTTT. Translation: CASSPLAGVNTDTQYF.

V and J are TRBV28 and TRBJ1-4, with a weak D call TRBD1 (5 bases). Germline CDR1 MDHEN, CDR2 SYDVKM. V dropped 7 bases and J dropped 7 bases, with 19 bases sitting between them. The CDR3 sequence is 15 residues long. In DNA form, the CDR3 reads TGTGCCAGCACCTCCCACGGGGGGGTGGTTGAAAAACTGTTTTTT. This sequence encodes CASTSHGGVVEKLFF.

The rearrangement links TRBV7-2 to TRBJ2-3; D may be TRBD2 (6 bases). Germline V gene data show CDR1 as SGHTA and CDR2 as FQGNSA. V was trimmed by 3 bases and J by 7 bases, leaving 17 bases between them. The CDR3 covers 15 residues. The CDR3 DNA reads as TGTGCCAGCAGCTTGGAAGGCCTCCGCGGGAATACGCAGTATTTT. It specifies CASSLEGLRGNTQYF. The variable domain in full, with the rest retrieved from reference TRBV7-2 and TRBJ2-3, is GAGVSQSPSNKVTEKGKDVELRCDPISGHTALYWYRQSLGQGLEFLIYFQGNSAPDKSGLPSDRFSAERTGGSVSTLTIQRTQQEDSAVYLCASSLEGLRGNTQYFGPGTRLTVL.

The CDR3 spells CASSISWGDSNQPQHF. CDR3 DNA sequence: TGTGCCAGTAGTATTTCTTGGGGGGATAGCAATCAGCCCCAGCATTTT. This rearrangement joins TRBV19 to TRBJ1-5; perhaps TRBD1 as D (5 bases). This CDR3 comprises 16 residues. From germline, CDR1 is LNHDA and CDR2 SQIVND (reference sequence). V was cut by 3 bases and J by 0 bases, with 12 bases left in between.

The chain uses TRBV28 and TRBJ1-2; D is possibly TRBD1 (6 bases). The germline CDR1 and CDR2 sequences are MDHEN and SYDVKM. The CDR3 covers 13 residues. V was trimmed by 3 bases and J by 6 bases, leaving 11 bases between them. DNA for the CDR3: TGTGCCAGCAGTTTTGGACAGTTTAATGGCTACACCTTC. This codes for CASSFGQFNGYTF.

The chain employs TRBV19 and TRBJ2-7; possibly TRBD2 for D (5 bases). The CDR3 has 13 amino acids. Trimming left V 10 bases short and J 5 bases short, with 18 bases between. CDR1 is LNHDA and CDR2 is SQIVND in the germline V gene (reference sequence). The CDR3 region is CATRGGQSDEQYF. In DNA, the CDR3 is TGTGCCACAAGAGGCGGGCAGAGCGACGAGCAGTACTTC.

The V gene is TRBV7-8, the J gene TRBJ1-1; TRBD1 is a possible D gene (6 bases). This CDR3 region has 14 residues. Germline CDR1 reads SGHVS; CDR2 reads FQNEAQ. Trimming shortened V by 1 base and J by 5 bases, and 11 bases separated the two germline ends. CDR3 DNA: TGTGCCAGCAGCTTAGTCGGGGGGCCGACTGAAGCTTTCTTT. This gives the protein CASSLVGGPTEAFF.

This chain joins TRBV7-9 and TRBJ1-1; a weak D match, TRBD1 (5 bases). There are 15 residues in the CDR3. Between the trimmed V and J ends, which lost 3 bases and 0 bases, there was a span of 11 bases. Germline V CDR1 and CDR2: SEHNR, FQNEAQ (reference sequence). The CDR3 DNA sequence: TGTGCCAGCAGCTTCCCGGACATATTGAACACTGAAGCTTTCTTT. Translation gives CASSFPDILNTEAFF.

The V call is TRBV7-2, the J call TRBJ2-1; 7 nucleotides agree with TRBD2. This CDR3 spans 15 amino acids. Germline CDR1 SGHTA, CDR2 FQGNSA. Trimming cost V 6 bases and J 3 bases; bases outside gene matches: 8. CDR3 amino acids: CASRRTGGGYNEQFF. The CDR3 region has the DNA TGTGCCAGCAGACGGACGGGAGGTGGCTACAATGAGCAGTTCTTC.

The rearrangement uses TRBV6-5 and TRBJ1-4; 11 positions agree with TRBD1. The V gene's germline CDR1 is MNHEY and CDR2 SVGAGI. The trim removed 5 bases at V and 6 bases at J, leaving 5 bases unmatched. The CDR3 loop spans 15 amino acids. CDR3 sequence (DNA): TGTGCCAGCAGTCCCCGGGACAGGGGGTATGAAAAACTGTTTTTT. Protein: CASSPRDRGYEKLFF.

This chain connects TRBV7-9 to TRBJ1-1; no clear D. Trimming removed 3 bases at V and 0 bases at J, with 8 bases between. Per germline, CDR1 SEHNR and CDR2 FQNEAQ (reference sequence). The CDR3 sequence is 14 residues long. CDR3 loop: CASSFRPLNTEAFF. The DNA for the CDR3 is TGTGCCAGCAGCTTCAGGCCTCTGAACACTGAAGCTTTCTTT. Based on the CDR3 plus reference TRBV7-9 and TRBJ1-1, the full variable domain is DTGVSQNPRHKITKRGQNVTFRCDPISEHNRLYWYRQTLGQGPEFLTYFQNEAQLEKSRLLSDRFSAERPKGSFSTLEIQRTEQGDSAMYLCASSFRPLNTEAFFGQGTRLTVV.

This clone was seen only a few times. The V and J genes are TRBV6-4 and TRBJ1-4; tentative D call: TRBD1 (6 bases). The V end was cut by 0 bases, the J end by 5 bases, with 7 bases between. The CDR3 spans 14 residues. The germline CDR1 and CDR2 sequences are MRHNA and SNTAGT. The CDR3 coding sequence is TGTGCCAGCAGTGACTCGACAGGCAATGAAAAACTGTTTTTT. It codes for CASSDSTGNEKLFF.

V gene TRBV11-2 combines with J gene TRBJ2-7, with D possibly being TRBD2 (7 bases). Trimming took 7 bases from V and 2 from J, leaving 15 bases between them. Germline-derived CDR1 and CDR2 are SGHAT and FQNNGV. CDR3 length equals 14 residues. The CDR3 region has the DNA TGTGCCAGCACCCGGGGGGCGGCGGCCTACGAGCAGTACTTC. Translation gives CASTRGAAAYEQYF.

This chain joins TRBV19 and TRBJ2-1; D is perhaps TRBD2 (6 bases). The CDR3 consists of 15 residues. Germline V lookup: CDR1 LNHDA, CDR2 SQIVND (reference sequence). The V and J ends lost 3 bases and 5 bases respectively, with 14 bases between them. The CDR3 spells CASSISLAWNNEQFF. DNA of the CDR3: TGTGCCAGTAGTATTAGTCTAGCGTGGAACAATGAGCAGTTCTTC.

The chain combines TRBV7-3 with TRBJ2-1, with D tentatively TRBD2 (5 bases). The CDR3 sequence is 13 residues long. Trimming pared 4 bases from V and 3 bases from J, leaving 7 bases between. CDR1 and CDR2 from the germline V gene are SGHTA and FQGTGA. The chain's CDR3 is CASSYRDYNEQFF. The CDR3 nucleotides read TGTGCCAGCAGCTACCGGGACTACAATGAGCAGTTCTTC.

The chain joins TRBV7-2 to TRBJ2-3, with 9 bases identical to TRBD2. Germline-derived CDR1 and CDR2 are SGHTA and FQGNSA. With 5 bases clipped from V and 0 bases from J, the junction kept 3 bases outside the gene matches. The CDR3 has 15 amino acids. The CDR3 loop is CASSHTSGSTDTQYF. As DNA, the CDR3 is TGTGCCAGCAGCCATACTAGCGGGAGCACAGATACGCAGTATTTT.

V and J are TRBV30 and TRBJ2-5; D may be TRBD1 (5 bases). CDR3 length: 11 residues. The V end lost 0 bases, the J end lost 11 bases, and 10 bases lay between the germline ends. The germline gives CDR1 GTSNPN, CDR2 SVGIG (reference sequence). This chain's CDR3 is CAWSVTQEQYF. For the CDR3, the DNA is TGTGCCTGGAGTGTCACACAGGAGCAGTACTTC.

This clone has a handful of counts. This rearrangement joins TRBV6-6 to TRBJ2-7; 8 positions agree with TRBD1. This CDR3 region has 14 residues. Germline values: CDR1 MNHNY, CDR2 SVGAGI (reference sequence). J was trimmed by 2 bases and V by 6 bases; bases with no gene match: 6. For the CDR3, the DNA is TGTGCCAGCAGCCGGACAGGGACAACCTACGAGCAGTACTTC. Protein product: CASSRTGTTYEQYF.